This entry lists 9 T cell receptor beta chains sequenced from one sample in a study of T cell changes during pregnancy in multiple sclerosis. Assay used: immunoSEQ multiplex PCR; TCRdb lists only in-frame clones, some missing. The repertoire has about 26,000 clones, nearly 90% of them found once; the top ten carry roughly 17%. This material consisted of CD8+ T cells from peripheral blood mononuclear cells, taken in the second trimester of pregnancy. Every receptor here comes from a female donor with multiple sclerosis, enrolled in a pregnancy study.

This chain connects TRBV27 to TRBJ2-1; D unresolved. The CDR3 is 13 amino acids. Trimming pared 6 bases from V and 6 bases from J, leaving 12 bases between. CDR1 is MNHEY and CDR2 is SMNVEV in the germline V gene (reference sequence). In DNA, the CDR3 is TGTGCCAGCAGCCCCCTAGTGGGCAATGAGCAGTTCTTC. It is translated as CASSPLVGNEQFF.

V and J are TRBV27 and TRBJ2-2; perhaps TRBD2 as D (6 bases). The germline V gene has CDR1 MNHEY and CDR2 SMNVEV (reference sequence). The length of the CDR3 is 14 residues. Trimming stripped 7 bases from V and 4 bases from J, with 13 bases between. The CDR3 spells CASTDGLSTGELFF. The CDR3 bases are TGTGCCAGCACCGATGGACTAAGCACCGGGGAGCTGTTTTTT.

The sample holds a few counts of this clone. In DNA form, the CDR3 reads TGTGCCAGCAGCCCTGGACCGGGAGGGAATCAGCCCCAGCATTTT. It codes for CASSPGPGGNQPQHF. The chain combines TRBV9 with TRBJ1-5; D remains ambiguous. The length of the CDR3 is 15 residues. Per germline, CDR1 SGDLS and CDR2 YYNGEE. With 4 bases removed from V and 4 bases from J, the gap between germline ends came to 15 bases.

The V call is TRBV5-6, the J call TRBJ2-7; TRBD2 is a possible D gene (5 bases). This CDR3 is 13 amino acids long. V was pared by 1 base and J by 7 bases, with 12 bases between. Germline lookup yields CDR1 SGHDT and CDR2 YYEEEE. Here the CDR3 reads CASSLMATGEQYF. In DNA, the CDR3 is TGTGCCAGCAGCTTGATGGCCACGGGGGAGCAGTACTTC.

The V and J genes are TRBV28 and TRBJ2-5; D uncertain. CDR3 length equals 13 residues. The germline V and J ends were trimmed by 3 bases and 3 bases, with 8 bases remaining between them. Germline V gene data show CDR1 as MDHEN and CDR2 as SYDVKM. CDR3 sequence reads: CASSFNYKETQYF. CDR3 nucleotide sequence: TGTGCCAGCAGTTTCAATTACAAAGAGACCCAGTACTTC.

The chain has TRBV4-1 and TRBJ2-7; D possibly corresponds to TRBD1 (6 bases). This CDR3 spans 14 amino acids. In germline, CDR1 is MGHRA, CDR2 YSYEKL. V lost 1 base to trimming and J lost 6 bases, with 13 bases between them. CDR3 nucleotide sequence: TGCGCCAGCAGCCAAGTTGCAGGGGAAGGCGAGCAGTACTTC. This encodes CASSQVAGEGEQYF.

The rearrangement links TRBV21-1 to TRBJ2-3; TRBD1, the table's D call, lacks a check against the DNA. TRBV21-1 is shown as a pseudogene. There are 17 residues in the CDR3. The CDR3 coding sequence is TGTGCCAGCAGCAAAGGGTCCCGGGACAGGGTCACAGATACGCAGTATTTT. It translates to CASSKGSRDRVTDTQYF.

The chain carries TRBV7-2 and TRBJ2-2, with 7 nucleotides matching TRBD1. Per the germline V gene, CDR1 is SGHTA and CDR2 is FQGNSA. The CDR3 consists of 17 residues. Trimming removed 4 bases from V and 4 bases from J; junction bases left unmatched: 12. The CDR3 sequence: CASSSKGQDSFTGELFF. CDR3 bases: TGTGCCAGCAGCTCGAAAGGACAGGACTCTTTCACCGGGGAGCTGTTTTTT.

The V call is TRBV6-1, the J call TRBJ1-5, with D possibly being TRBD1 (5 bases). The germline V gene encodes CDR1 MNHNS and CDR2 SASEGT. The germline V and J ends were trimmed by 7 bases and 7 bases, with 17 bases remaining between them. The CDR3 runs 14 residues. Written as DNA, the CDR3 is TGTGCCAGCAATCAAATGTTGGGGGGACAGCCCCAGCATTTT. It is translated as CASNQMLGGQPQHF.